Below are 24 T cell receptor beta chains sequenced from a single sample in a study of blood T cell repertoires in COVID-19. TCRdb's table, derived via immunoSEQ multiplex PCR, lists solely in-frame clones and lacks some. The table includes 200,000 to 250,000 clones, approximately 84% detected once. The sample was peripheral blood. The receptors derive from a woman in her twenties or thirties who had recovered from COVID-19.

This chain connects TRBV25-1 to TRBJ1-2; D unclear. The germline V gene has CDR1 MGHDK and CDR2 SYGVNS. Trimming stripped 6 bases from V and 5 bases from J, with 13 bases between. The CDR3 runs to 13 residues. The CDR3 is CASRDSNHYGYTF. Here the CDR3 DNA reads TGTGCCAGCAGAGACTCGAATCATTATGGCTACACCTTC.

This CDR3 reads CASSQAGGTGNTIYF. The CDR3, as DNA: TGCGCCAGCAGCCAAGCAGGGGGCACTGGAAACACCATATATTTT. The chain couples TRBV4-1 to TRBJ1-3; 8 nucleotides match TRBD1. Germline-derived CDR1 and CDR2 are MGHRA and YSYEKL. V was clipped by 1 base and J by 2 bases; unmatched bases: 1. The CDR3 has 15 amino acids.

The rearrangement links TRBV6-4 to TRBJ1-4; the D is unclear. The CDR3 is 15 residues long. The V gene's germline CDR1 is MRHNA and CDR2 SNTAGT. Trimming cost V 0 bases and J 2 bases, with 7 bases left between them. Here the CDR3 DNA reads TGTGCCAGCAGTGACTCGACTGGGACTAATGAAAAACTGTTTTTT. This gives the protein CASSDSTGTNEKLFF.

This clone was recorded only once. The V call is TRBV9, the J call TRBJ1-6, with D unresolved. From germline, CDR1 is SGDLS and CDR2 YYNGEE. CDR3 length: 12 amino acids. With 3 bases removed from V and 9 bases from J, the gap between germline ends came to 7 bases. In DNA, the CDR3 is TGTGCCAGCAGCGCCAGTGGTTCACCCCTCCACTTT. This translates into CASSASGSPLHF.

The rearrangement joins TRBV11-2 to TRBJ2-5; 12 nucleotides align to TRBD2. CDR3 length: 15 amino acids. The ends lost 5 bases at V and 2 bases at J; junction bases unmatched: 3. Germline loops: CDR1 SGHAT, CDR2 FQNNGV. CDR3 DNA: TGTGCCAGCAGCCAAACTAGCGGGGGGCAAGAGACCCAGTACTTC. Its protein is CASSQTSGGQETQYF. Combining the CDR3 with reference TRBV11-2 and TRBJ2-5 gives the whole variable domain EAGVAQSPRYKIIEKRQSVAFWCNPISGHATLYWYQQILGQGPKLLIQFQNNGVVDDSQLPKDRFSAERLKGVDSTLKIQPAKLEDSAVYLCASSQTSGGQETQYFGPGTRLLVL.

The chain recombines TRBV24-1 with TRBJ2-2; 10 bases line up with TRBD1. Germline V gene data show CDR1 as KGHDR and CDR2 as SFDVKD. V dropped 4 bases and J dropped 6; count of bases not matched to a gene: 19. The CDR3 runs to 20 residues. CDR3 sequence: CATSDRGTGVEVWSAGELFF. CDR3 DNA sequence: TGTGCCACCAGTGACCGTGGGACAGGGGTTGAAGTGTGGTCCGCCGGGGAGCTGTTTTTT.

This chain connects TRBV30 to TRBJ1-2, with D perhaps TRBD1 (5 bases). The CDR3 runs to 14 residues. Germline CDR1 reads GTSNPN; CDR2 reads SVGIG (reference sequence). V lost 3 bases and J 0 bases, leaving 11 bases between the germline ends. CDR3 nucleotide sequence: TGTGCCTGGAGACGTGACAGAGCTAACTATGGCTACACCTTC. It translates to CAWRRDRANYGYTF.

This chain connects TRBV27 to TRBJ2-7, with TRBD2 matching over 7 bases. The CDR3 covers 15 residues. Trimming cost V 8 bases and J 1 base; bases outside gene matches: 11. The germline CDR1 and CDR2 sequences are MNHEY and SMNVEV (reference sequence). The CDR3 bases are TGTGCCAGCGGACCCCTGCGGGAGATTTCCTACGAGCAGTACTTC. Its translation: CASGPLREISYEQYF.

The chain links TRBV28 to TRBJ2-7; D is possibly TRBD1 (5 bases). V was clipped by 4 bases and J by 5 bases, with 15 bases between them. Germline CDR1 and CDR2: MDHEN and SYDVKM. The CDR3 loop spans 14 amino acids. CDR3 sequence (DNA): TGTGCCAGCAGTTCGTTCATGGGGCTCCACGAGCAGTACTTC. This gives the protein CASSSFMGLHEQYF. The variable domain in full, completed from reference TRBV28 and TRBJ2-7, reads DVKVTQSSRYLVKRTGEKVFLECVQDMDHENMFWYRQDPGLGLRLIYFSYDVKMKEKGDIPEGYSVSREKKERFSLILESASTNQTSMYLCASSSFMGLHEQYFGPGTRLTVT.

This chain uses TRBV5-1 with TRBJ1-2; possible D gene TRBD1, 5 bases. V was pared by 5 bases and J by 0 bases, with 11 bases between. This CDR3 comprises 14 residues. CDR1 SGHRS and CDR2 YFSETQ come from the germline V gene. CDR3 DNA sequence: TGCGCCAGCAGGCCGACAGCTTCTAACTATGGCTACACCTTC. It codes for CASRPTASNYGYTF.

The V gene is TRBV6-1, the J gene TRBJ2-1; TRBD2 matches 14 bases. The length of the CDR3 is 18 residues. Germline V gene sequence: CDR1 MNHNS, CDR2 SASEGT. After removal of 2 bases from V and 2 bases from J, the junction contained 5 bases not matched to a gene. CDR3 coding DNA: TGTGCCAGCAGTGAAAGAAGACTAGCGGGGGGGGCCTACAATGAGCAGTTCTTC. Amino acids: CASSERRLAGGAYNEQFF.

V gene TRBV18 combines with J gene TRBJ2-2, with 7 bases fitting TRBD1. This CDR3 comprises 15 residues. Germline V gives CDR1 KGHSH, CDR2 LQKENI. V shed 6 bases, J shed 5 bases, and the junction held 9 bases outside the gene matches. The CDR3 nucleotides are TGTGCCAGCTCTGTCGGGACAGCCCATACCGGGGAGCTGTTTTTT. Protein: CASSVGTAHTGELFF.

J is TRBJ2-6 and V is TRBV28; TRBD1 matches 7 bases. This CDR3 contains 16 residues. Germline CDR1 reads MDHEN; CDR2 reads SYDVKM. V was clipped by 6 bases and J by 0 bases; unmatched bases: 5. The CDR3 reads CASRGTAGSGANVLTF. CDR3 nucleotide sequence: TGTGCCAGCAGGGGGACAGCTGGCTCTGGGGCCAACGTCCTGACTTTC.

V and J are TRBV11-3 and TRBJ2-1; 8 bases line up with TRBD1. V shed 5 bases and J 6 bases; nucleotides not matched to a gene: 15. CDR1 and CDR2 from the germline V gene are SGHNT and YENEEA. The length of the CDR3 is 17 residues. The CDR3 region has the DNA TGTGCCAGCAGCCGCGGACAGGGAATATCAGTAGTCAATGAGCAGTTCTTC. Translated: CASSRGQGISVVNEQFF.

CDR3 DNA sequence: TGTGCCACCGTTGAGGCAGCCTCGGATTCACCCCTCCACTTT. Translating it yields CATVEAASDSPLHF. This sequence joins TRBV7-9 and TRBJ1-6; no clear D. The CDR3 totals 14 residues. Germline V gene sequence: CDR1 SEHNR, CDR2 FQNEAQ (reference sequence). V lost 10 bases and J 8 bases, leaving 18 bases between the germline ends.

This rearrangement joins TRBV2 to TRBJ2-7; D may be TRBD2 (5 bases). This CDR3 is 12 amino acids long. V shed 10 bases and J shed 3 bases, with 13 bases lying between them. CDR1 and CDR2 (germline): SNHLY, FYNNEI. CDR3 coding DNA: TGTGCCACCCAGACGGGGAGCTACGAGCAGTACTTC. Translated: CATQTGSYEQYF.

CDR3 DNA: TGTGCCATCAGTGAGCGACAGCAGGGTACCGGGGAGCTGTTTTTT. Amino acids: CAISERQQGTGELFF. The chain uses TRBV10-3 and TRBJ2-2; weak D call: TRBD1 (5 bases). The germline CDR1 and CDR2 sequences are ENHRY and SYGVKD. With 2 bases removed from V and 5 bases from J, the gap between germline ends came to 12 bases. CDR3 length: 15 residues.

A single count supports this clone. This rearrangement joins TRBV12-3 or TRBV12-4 to TRBJ1-1; D is unresolved. The CDR3 runs 11 residues. Trimming removed 6 bases at V and 10 bases at J, with 12 bases between. The chain's CDR3 is CASSLDSGAFF. DNA of the CDR3: TGTGCCAGCAGCTTGGATAGCGGAGCTTTCTTT.

This clone was seen just once. This chain connects TRBV5-1 to TRBJ1-1; possible D gene TRBD1, 6 bases. The V end lost 2 bases, the J end lost 0 bases, and 11 bases lay between the germline ends. There are 15 residues in the CDR3. Germline V gene data show CDR1 as SGHRS and CDR2 as YFSETQ. The CDR3 region has the DNA TGCGCCAGCAGCTTCTCGACAGGCCTGAACACTGAAGCTTTCTTT. It codes for CASSFSTGLNTEAFF.

The rearrangement links TRBV28 to TRBJ1-2; a possible D gene is TRBD1 (6 bases). CDR1 and CDR2 from the germline V gene are MDHEN and SYDVKM. The CDR3 sequence is 15 residues long. V lost 5 bases and J 2 bases, leaving 15 bases between the germline ends. This CDR3 is CASSPPTGSNYGYTF. CDR3 nucleotides: TGTGCCAGCAGTCCCCCGACAGGATCCAACTATGGCTACACCTTC.

The J gene is TRBJ2-3, the V gene TRBV27; 8 bases agree with TRBD1. This CDR3 is 14 amino acids long. The trim removed 5 bases at V and 2 bases at J, leaving 3 bases unmatched. Germline V gene data show CDR1 as MNHEY and CDR2 as SMNVEV (reference sequence). The CDR3 nucleotides read TGTGCCAGCAGTCCAGGGGGCCCCACAGATACGCAGTATTTT. It yields the protein CASSPGGPTDTQYF.

In its sample, this clone was seen many times. The V and J genes are TRBV4-1 and TRBJ2-1; 9 positions agree with TRBD2. The CDR3 covers 15 residues. Germline CDR1 MGHRA, CDR2 YSYEKL. With V trimmed by 1 base and J by 2 bases, 0 bases remained unmatched. The CDR3 DNA reads TGCGCCAGCAGCCAAGGACTAGCGGCCTACAATGAGCAGTTCTTC. Translating gives CASSQGLAAYNEQFF.

V is TRBV6-6 and J is TRBJ2-1; 9 bases fit TRBD2. V trimming: 2 bases; J trimming: 6 bases; junction bases outside the gene matches: 5. The CDR3 is 15 amino acids. Germline CDR1 reads MNHNY; CDR2 reads SVGAGI (reference sequence). CDR3 nucleotides: TGTGCCAGCAGTTACGGGCGGGAGGGGGGCAATGAGCAGTTCTTC. Amino acids: CASSYGREGGNEQFF.

This chain links TRBV5-6 with TRBJ1-1; 10 bases align to TRBD1. V dropped 3 bases and J dropped 7; count of bases not matched to a gene: 6. CDR1 and CDR2 from the germline V gene are SGHDT and YYEEEE. This CDR3 has 14 residues. The CDR3 loop reads CASSWGQGPGEAFF. The CDR3 nucleotides are TGTGCCAGCAGCTGGGGACAGGGGCCAGGTGAAGCTTTCTTT.